The 26 T cell receptor beta chains given below trace back to one sample, sequenced in a study of human CD8 memory T cell subsets. Libraries targeted TCR beta using 5' RACE with UMIs. TCRdb re-called the 5' RACE reads; one entry per CDR3 protein, DNA not given. This sample's clone table lists about 7,000 distinct CDR3 sequences. The sequenced sample was CD8+ T cells from PBMCs. The receptor set was obtained from a human donor in good health.

This chain links TRBV29-1 with TRBJ2-3; TCRdb proposes TRBD2, but this gene call is untestable without DNA. From germline, CDR1 is SQVTM and CDR2 ANQGSEA. The CDR3 loop spans 16 amino acids. CDR3 amino acids: CSVSPFEGGSTDTQYF.

The chain employs TRBV7-8 and TRBJ2-1; TCRdb's D gene call, TRBD2, goes unchecked for lack of DNA. The CDR3 is 14 amino acids. Germline loops: CDR1 SGHVS, CDR2 FQNEAQ. CDR3: CASSLRLANNEQFF.

Measured by frequency, this clonotype is medium-sized. V usage is TRBV11-2 and J usage is TRBJ1-2; TCRdb's D call of TRBD1 is untestable without DNA. In germline, CDR1 is SGHAT, CDR2 FQNNGV. This CDR3 comprises 13 residues. The chain's CDR3 is CASSRGTGSGYTF.

This sequence joins TRBV4-1 and TRBJ2-1. The CDR3 spans 12 residues. Germline lookup yields CDR1 MGHRA and CDR2 YSYEKL. CDR3 protein: CASSQRSDEQFF.

This chain uses TRBV5-6 with TRBJ2-3; absent DNA, TCRdb's TRBD1 call cannot be checked. The CDR3 has 14 amino acids. Looked up from germline, CDR1 is SGHDT and CDR2 is YYEEEE. CDR3 sequence reads: CASSILQGSGAQYF.

The V call is TRBV6-2 or TRBV6-3, the J call TRBJ2-1; TCRdb's D call, TRBD2, is unchecked because there is no DNA. CDR3 length equals 15 residues. CDR1 MNHEY and CDR2 SVGEGT come from the germline V gene. This CDR3 reads CASSYVGLAGNEQFF.

The chain uses TRBV9 and TRBJ2-7; the TRBD2 assignment by TCRdb is unverifiable without DNA. CDR1 SGDLS and CDR2 YYNGEE come from the germline V gene. CDR3 length: 16 amino acids. The CDR3 region is CASSVAGTSGSPEQYF.

This CDR3 reads CASSPVGTGVSYGYTF. This chain links TRBV14 with TRBJ1-2; as DNA is missing, the TRBD1 call by TCRdb cannot be tested. This CDR3 is built from 16 residues. CDR1 and CDR2 from the germline V gene are SGHDN and FVKESK.

The chain combines TRBV29-1 with TRBJ2-7. The CDR3 length is 13 residues. Germline-derived CDR1 and CDR2 are SQVTM and ANQGSEA. This CDR3 reads CSVVAESSYEQYF.

This clonotype is labeled medium-sized based on frequency. J is TRBJ2-1 and V is TRBV28; the D call of TRBD2 rests on TCRdb alone, since no DNA is present to check it. Germline CDR1 is MDHEN and CDR2 is SYDVKM. CDR3 size: 16 residues. CDR3 residues: CASSLVAGRAKDEQFF.

The V and J genes are TRBV9 and TRBJ2-1. The CDR3 extends over 16 amino acids. Germline loops: CDR1 SGDLS, CDR2 YYNGEE. CDR3 protein: CASSVVSGSSYNEQFF.

The chain carries TRBV21-1 and TRBJ2-7; lacking DNA, the TRBD1 call made by TCRdb goes unchecked. TRBV21-1 is listed as a pseudogene. The CDR3 extends over 15 amino acids. CDR3 sequence: CASSKGNRGKPEQYF.

The chain couples TRBV2 to TRBJ1-2; TCRdb calls TRBD1, which cannot be checked without DNA. The germline gives CDR1 SNHLY, CDR2 FYNNEI. This CDR3 has 16 residues. The CDR3 protein is CASSGEDRGSIYGYTF.

The chain links TRBV19 to TRBJ2-7; absent DNA, TCRdb's TRBD1 call cannot be checked. Germline V CDR1 and CDR2: LNHDA, SQIVND (reference sequence). This CDR3 has 15 amino acids. CDR3 amino acids: CASSPTGGAINEQYF.

The J gene is TRBJ2-1, the V gene TRBV29-1; TCRdb calls TRBD2, which cannot be checked without DNA. Germline V gene sequence: CDR1 SQVTM, CDR2 ANQGSEA. CDR3 length: 13 amino acids. CDR3 in amino acids: CSVGSASGGFEVF.

Measured by frequency, this clonotype is medium-sized (0.01 to 0.1%). J is TRBJ2-3 and V is TRBV20-1; TCRdb outputs TRBD1, but without DNA this stays unchecked. In germline, CDR1 is DFQATT, CDR2 SNEGSKA (reference sequence). The CDR3 is 13 amino acids. The CDR3 spells CSAPGQGADTQYF.

By frequency, this clonotype registers medium-sized. V and J are TRBV12-3 or TRBV12-4 and TRBJ2-1; TCRdb reports TRBD2, a call that lacks DNA to check it against. The CDR3 spans 13 residues. CDR3: CASSQPPPDEQFF.

The CDR3 sequence is CASSPAEPYEQYF. The rearrangement joins TRBV6-2 or TRBV6-3 to TRBJ2-7. The CDR3 totals 13 residues. Germline CDR1 and CDR2: MNHEY and SVGEGT.

The chain joins TRBV28 to TRBJ2-3. This CDR3 has 15 amino acids. Germline values: CDR1 MDHEN, CDR2 SYDVKM. The CDR3 sequence: CASSFELRGTDTQYF.

This chain links TRBV27 with TRBJ2-3; TCRdb's D call, TRBD2, is unchecked because there is no DNA. The CDR3 is made up of 15 amino acids. Germline V CDR1 and CDR2: MNHEY, SMNVEV (reference sequence). The CDR3 loop reads CASSLTRVGTDTQYF.

V gene TRBV25-1 combines with J gene TRBJ2-3; the D call of TRBD1 rests on TCRdb alone, since no DNA is present to check it. From germline, CDR1 is MGHDK and CDR2 SYGVNS. The CDR3 runs to 16 residues. Here the CDR3 reads CASSGVDRGLADTQYF.

This clonotype counts as medium-sized (0.01 to 0.1%) by frequency. This chain connects TRBV28 to TRBJ1-2; TCRdb lists TRBD1, though no DNA is available to test this call. CDR3 length: 16 residues. Looked up from germline, CDR1 is MDHEN and CDR2 is SYDVKM. This CDR3 is CASSLLGGELSYGYTF.

This chain links TRBV6-5 with TRBJ2-3. Germline V gives CDR1 MNHEY, CDR2 SVGAGI. The CDR3 is 14 residues long. The CDR3 loop is CASSYRGGTDTQYF.

This chain joins TRBV7-9 and TRBJ1-5. This CDR3 contains 15 residues. Per the germline V gene, CDR1 is SEHNR and CDR2 is FQNEAQ (reference sequence). CDR3 sequence: CASSLTESGNQPQHF. Based on the CDR3 plus reference TRBV7-9 and TRBJ1-5, the full variable domain is DTGVSQNPRHKITKRGQNVTFRCDPISEHNRLYWYRQTLGQGPEFLTYFQNEAQLEKSRLLSDRFSAERPKGSFSTLEIQRTEQGDSAMYLCASSLTESGNQPQHFGDGTRLSIL.

The chain is built from TRBV13 and TRBJ2-1. The CDR3 is 11 residues long. Germline V gene data show CDR1 as PRHDT and CDR2 as FYEKMQ (reference sequence). CDR3 protein: CASRFRNEQFF.

V gene TRBV5-4 combines with J gene TRBJ2-5. The CDR3 runs 15 residues. Per germline, CDR1 SGHNT and CDR2 YYREEE (reference sequence). CDR3 sequence reads: CASSFLTNLQETQYF. The full variable domain, in which reference TRBV5-4 and TRBJ2-5 provide the parts outside the CDR3, is ETGVTQSPTHLIKTRGQQVTLRCSSQSGHNTVSWYQQALGQGPQFIFQYYREEENGRGNFPPRFSGLQFPNYSSELNVNALELDDSALYLCASSFLTNLQETQYFGPGTRLLVL.